This entry is about one T cell receptor beta chain. What it binds is not known. This sample was taken from a study of graft-versus-host responses after intestinal transplantation. Background on the study: Grafts that recipients had were multivisceral, liver-intestinal, or isolated intestinal transplants. Recipients across the board were started on anti-thymocyte globulin induction, then kept on tacrolimus and steroids for two to three years. Study outcomes and limitations: Some patients had graft-donor T cell macrochimerism, and their allografts showed high graft-versus-host to host-versus-graft clonal ratios. Recipient bone marrow held GvH clones, some seen earlier in ileum or blood.

With V trimmed by 2 bases and J by 4 bases, 6 bases remained unmatched. CDR3 length: 16 residues. CDR1 and CDR2 from the germline V gene are SGHTA and FQGNSA. Profiled with immunoSEQ multiplex PCR; TCRdb holds only in-frame clones, not every one. This table holds over 75,000 clones, about 85% found once. The chain recombines TRBV7-2 with TRBJ2-5; the match to TRBD2 covers 11 bases. Sample: unstimulated CD4+ T cells sorted from spleen or lymph node cells, taken before transplant. The clonotype comes from a human donor who was the organ donor for an intestinal transplant. The DNA of the CDR3 is TGTGCCAGCAGCTTACTAGCGGGAGGAGGGGGAGAGACCCAGTACTTC. Translated, it gives CASSLLAGGGGETQYF.